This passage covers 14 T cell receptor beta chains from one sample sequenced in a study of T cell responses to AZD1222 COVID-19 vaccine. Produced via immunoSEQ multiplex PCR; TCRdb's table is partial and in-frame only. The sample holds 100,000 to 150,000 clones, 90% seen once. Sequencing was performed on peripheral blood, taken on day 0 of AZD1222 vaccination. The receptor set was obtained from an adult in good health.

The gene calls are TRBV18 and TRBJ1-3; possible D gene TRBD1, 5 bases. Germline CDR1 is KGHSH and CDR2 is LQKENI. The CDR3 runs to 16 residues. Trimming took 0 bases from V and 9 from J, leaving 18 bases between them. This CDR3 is CASSPPGERTRATIYF. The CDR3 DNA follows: TGTGCCAGCTCACCACCAGGGGAAAGGACCCGAGCCACCATATATTTT.

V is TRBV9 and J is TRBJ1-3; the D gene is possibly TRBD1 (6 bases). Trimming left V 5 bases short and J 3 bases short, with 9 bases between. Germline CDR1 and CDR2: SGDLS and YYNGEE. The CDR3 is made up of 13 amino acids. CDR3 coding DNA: TGTGCCAGCAGAGGGACATTTGGAAACACCATATATTTT. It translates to CASRGTFGNTIYF.

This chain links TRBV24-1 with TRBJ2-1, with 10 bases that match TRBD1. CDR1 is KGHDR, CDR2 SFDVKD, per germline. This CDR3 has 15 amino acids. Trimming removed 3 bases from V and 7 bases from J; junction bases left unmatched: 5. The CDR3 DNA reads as TGTGCCACCAGTGATCGGACAGGGGGGCGGAATGAGCAGTTCTTC. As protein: CATSDRTGGRNEQFF.

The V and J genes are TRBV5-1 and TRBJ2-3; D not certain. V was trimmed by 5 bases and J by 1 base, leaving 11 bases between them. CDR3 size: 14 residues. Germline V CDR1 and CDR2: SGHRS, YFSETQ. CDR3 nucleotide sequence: TGCGCCAGCAGTAAAATGTTAGGCACAGATACGCAGTATTTT. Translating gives CASSKMLGTDTQYF.

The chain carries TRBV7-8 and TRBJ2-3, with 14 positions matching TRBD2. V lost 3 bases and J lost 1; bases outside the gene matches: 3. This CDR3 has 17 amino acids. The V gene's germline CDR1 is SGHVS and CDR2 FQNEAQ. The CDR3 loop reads CASSFPGLAGGTDTQYF. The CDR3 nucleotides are TGTGCCAGCAGCTTTCCGGGACTAGCGGGAGGCACAGATACGCAGTATTTT.

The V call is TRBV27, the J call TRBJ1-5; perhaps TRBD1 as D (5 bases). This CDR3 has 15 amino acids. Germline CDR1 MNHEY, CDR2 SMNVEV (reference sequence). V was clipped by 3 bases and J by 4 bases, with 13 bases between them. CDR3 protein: CASSFAGHWNQPQHF. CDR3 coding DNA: TGTGCCAGCAGTTTTGCGGGGCACTGGAATCAGCCCCAGCATTTT.

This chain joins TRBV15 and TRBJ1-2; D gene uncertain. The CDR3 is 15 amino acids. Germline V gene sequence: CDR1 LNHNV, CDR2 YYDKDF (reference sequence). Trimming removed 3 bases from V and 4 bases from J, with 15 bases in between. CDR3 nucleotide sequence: TGTGCCACCAGCAGCCTCGGGGTAGCCAGCTATGGCTACACCTTC. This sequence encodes CATSSLGVASYGYTF.

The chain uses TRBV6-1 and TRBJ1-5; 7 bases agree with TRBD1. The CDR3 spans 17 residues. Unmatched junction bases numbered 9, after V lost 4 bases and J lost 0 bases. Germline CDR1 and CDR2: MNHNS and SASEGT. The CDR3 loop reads CASSGQGQFYSNQPQHF. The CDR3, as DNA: TGTGCCAGCAGTGGACAGGGACAGTTTTATAGCAATCAGCCCCAGCATTTT.

This CDR3 is CASSQNSGTPLHF. The CDR3 DNA follows: TGTGCCAGCAGCCAAAATTCAGGGACACCCCTCCACTTT. The chain is built from TRBV3-1 (or the pseudogene TRBV3-2) and TRBJ1-6, with D perhaps matching TRBD1 (5 bases). The CDR3 is 13 amino acids. CDR1 LGHDT and CDR2 YNNKEL come from the germline V gene (reference sequence). Trimming took off 2 bases at V and 11 bases at J, with 10 bases between the two ends.

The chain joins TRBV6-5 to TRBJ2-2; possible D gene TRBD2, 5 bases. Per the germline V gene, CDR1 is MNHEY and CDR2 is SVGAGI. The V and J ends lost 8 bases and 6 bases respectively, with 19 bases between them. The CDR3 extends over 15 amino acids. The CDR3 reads CASSLMGGLPGELFF. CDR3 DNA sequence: TGTGCCAGCTCCTTAATGGGCGGACTCCCCGGGGAGCTGTTTTTT.

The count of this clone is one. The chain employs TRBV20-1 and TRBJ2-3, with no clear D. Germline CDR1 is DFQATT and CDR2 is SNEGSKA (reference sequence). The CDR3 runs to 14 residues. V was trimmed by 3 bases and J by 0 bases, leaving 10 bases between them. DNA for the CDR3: TGCAGTGCTAGTGTTACAGTGAGCACAGATACGCAGTATTTT. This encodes CSASVTVSTDTQYF.

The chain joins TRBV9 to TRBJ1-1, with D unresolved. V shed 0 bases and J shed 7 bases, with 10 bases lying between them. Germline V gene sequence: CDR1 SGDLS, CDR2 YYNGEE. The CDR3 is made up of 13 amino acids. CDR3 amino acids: CASSVDLSGEAFF. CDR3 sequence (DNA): TGTGCCAGCAGCGTAGACCTCAGCGGTGAAGCTTTCTTT.

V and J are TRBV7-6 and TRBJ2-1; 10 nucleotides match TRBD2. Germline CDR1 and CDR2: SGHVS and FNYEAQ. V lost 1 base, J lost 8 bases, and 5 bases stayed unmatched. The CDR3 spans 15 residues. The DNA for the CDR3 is TGTGCCAGCAGCTTAGGAGCGGGAGGGCCGGATGAGCAGTTCTTC. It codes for CASSLGAGGPDEQFF.

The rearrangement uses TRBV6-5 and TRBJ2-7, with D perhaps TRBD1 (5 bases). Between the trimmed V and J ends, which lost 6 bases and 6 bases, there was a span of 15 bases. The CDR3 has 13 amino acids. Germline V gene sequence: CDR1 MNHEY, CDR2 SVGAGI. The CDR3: CASRGLGRLEQYF. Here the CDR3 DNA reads TGTGCCAGCAGGGGGTTGGGGCGTCTCGAGCAGTACTTC.